This T cell receptor (beta chain) stems from a study of T cells in women clearing cervical HPV infection. Study summary: Cases: HPV16-related CIN3 or worse on histology, 2 invasive cancers. Cases' blood sampling followed lesion detection by median approximately 140 days (90 to 200).

MY09/MY11 PCR detected cervical HPV DNA; dot-blot assigned genotypes. Clones were sequenced by immunoSEQ multiplex PCR, and TCRdb holds only the in-frame ones, with some missing. The table gives 45,000 to 55,000 clones; the top ten clones make up 1.5% to 2% of it. The CDR3 consists of 16 residues. The J segment lost 4 bases and the V segment lost 11 bases, leaving 11 bases of the junction unmatched. Germline V gene sequence: CDR1 LNHDA, CDR2 SQIVND (reference sequence). General study results and limits: CIN3+ cases had significantly higher TCR repertoire richness than controls, but evenness did not differ.

As regards this clone: Its specificity is not known. Sequencing ends 3 residues short of the CDR3 end; the germline J gene provides the rest.

This rearrangement joins TRBV19 to TRBJ2-2; TRBD1 matches 12 bases. The receptor was derived from a woman between 18 and 75 years old with a cervical HPV16 infection that either progressed to CIN3+ or cleared (not recorded which). The source material was blood buffy coat. The CDR3 protein is CASKGTGGEGTGELFF. The sequenced CDR3 bases are TGTGCCTCAAAAGGGACAGGGGGCGAAGGCACCGGGGAG. The whole variable domain, remainder taken from reference TRBV19 and TRBJ2-2, is DGGITQSPKYLFRKEGQNVTLSCEQNLNHDAMYWYRQDPGQGLRLIYYSQIVNDFQKGDIAEGYSVSREKKESFPLTVTSAQKNPTAFYLCASKGTGGEGTGELFFGEGSRLTVL.